The clone carrying this TCR beta chain has a handful of counts. Its antigen is not identified. This entry belongs to a study of cytomegalovirus exposure and HLA in healthy donors. Broader study findings: Reports showed the classifier diagnosing cytomegalovirus status with high specificity and sensitivity. A later analysis revealed that TCR association rates differed between HLA loci, peaking at DRB1 and bottoming out at HLA-C.

The CDR3 is made up of 13 amino acids. The germline gives CDR1 MNHEY, CDR2 SVGAGI. V dropped 6 bases and J dropped 3; count of bases not matched to a gene: 1. This PCR relied on a set of 60 Vbeta primers and 13 Jbeta primers. Using immunoSEQ multiplex PCR, the repertoire was profiled, and TCRdb retains in-frame clones only, with some absent. Here the sample spans 150,000 to 200,000 clones, roughly an eighth being singletons. Sequenced material: PBMCs. The V gene is TRBV6-5, the J gene TRBJ1-5; 8 bases line up with TRBD1. The TCR sequence derives from a man aged 45-65 years in good health and CMV-seropositive. Written as DNA, the CDR3 is TGTGCCAGCAGGGACAGGGACAATCAGCCCCAGCATTTT. Translation: CASRDRDNQPQHF.